This T cell receptor (beta chain) originates from a study of blood T cell repertoires in COVID-19. Study-level background: The samples span acute and convalescent COVID-19 from the United States, Italy and Spain. PBMCs, B-cell-depleted T cells, or T cells were the source of the cDNA or gDNA that made up the material.

The data were produced by immunoSEQ multiplex PCR, yet TCRdb's version contains in-frame clones alone and is incomplete. The sample holds about 80,000 clones; 88% are singletons and the top ten take 6% to 7.5%. The CDR3 totals 17 residues. CDR1 is SGHRS and CDR2 is YFSETQ in the germline V gene. The trim removed 2 bases at V and 1 base at J, leaving 9 bases unmatched. This clone was seen a single time. Sample: peripheral blood. The receptor was isolated from a woman older than 75 with acute or convalescent COVID-19. This chain connects TRBV5-1 to TRBJ2-5; 9 nucleotides line up with TRBD2. CDR3 amino acids: CASSLYGTSRSQETQYF. CDR3 in DNA: TGCGCCAGCAGCTTATATGGGACTAGCCGGTCCCAAGAGACCCAGTACTTC. The full variable domain, with the rest looked up from reference TRBV5-1 and TRBJ2-5, is KAGVTQTPRYLIKTRGQQVTLSCSPISGHRSVSWYQQTPGQGLQFLFEYFSETQRNKGNFPGRFSGRQFSNSRSEMNVSTLELGDSALYLCASSLYGTSRSQETQYFGPGTRLLVL.